The T cell receptor (beta chain) described here comes from a study of CD8 T cells in Susac syndrome. Reverse transcription used about 0.5 to 1 ug RNA and random hexamers. Using its own MiXCR run on the immunoSEQ multiplex PCR reads, TCRdb lists one record per CDR3 protein. The sample has about 130,000 distinct CDR3 sequences; 90% to 95% are singletons. The V gene's germline CDR1 is LGHDT and CDR2 YNNKEL (reference sequence). V trimming: 1 base; J trimming: 3 bases; junction bases outside the gene matches: 6. This CDR3 spans 15 amino acids. The CD8+ and CD4+ T cells were negatively isolated, with the TEMRA cells enriched by FACS.

The TCR originated in a human donor in good health. Sequencing was done on a sample of CD4+ T cells from PBMCs. The chain is built from TRBV3-1 and TRBJ2-7; 7 nucleotides line up with TRBD2. CDR3 residues: CASSQGPSGVYEQYF. DNA of the CDR3: TGTGCCAGCAGCCAAGGACCAAGCGGGGTCTACGAGCAGTACTTC.